These T cell receptor beta chains were read from a single sample in a study of blood T cells in healthy people across ages. TCRdb used MiXCR to reprocess the 5' RACE reads, holding one entry per CDR3 protein. The sample yields about 1.4 million distinct CDR3 sequences, roughly 64% seen once. Sequenced sample: blood. The receptors were gathered from a man between 18 and 35 years old in good health. Both conserved end residues are part of each CDR3. Fields, in order: V gene, CDR3 length, J gene, clone size, D gene, CDR3 DNA, CDR3 protein. The D gene is left open where the match is weak. The size field is filled for only some rows; it gives once, few, many or a size class.

>TRBV11-2|14|TRBJ2-3|-|TRBD1
TGTGCCAGCAGGAGGACAGGGCTAGGAGATACGCAGTATTTT
CASRRTGLGDTQYF
>TRBV5-1|15|TRBJ1-2|-|-
TGCGCCAGCAGCTTAGAAGATAACGGATTCTATGGCTACACCTTC
CASSLEDNGFYGYTF
>TRBV29-1|14|TRBJ1-2|-|-
TGCAGCGTCCGACAGCCTGACAGTTCCTATGGCTACACCTTC
CSVRQPDSSYGYTF
>TRBV12-3/TRBV12-4|16|TRBJ2-7|few|TRBD2
TGTGCCAGCAGTACCGTGAGCGGGAGGGCCACCTACGAGCAGTACTTC
CASSTVSGRATYEQYF
>TRBV20-1|16|TRBJ2-7|-|TRBD2
TGCAGTGCTAGAAACCCAGGCGGGAGTTCCTACAATGAGCAGTACTTC
CSARNPGGSSYNEQYF
>TRBV3-1|14|TRBJ2-5|-|TRBD2
TGTGCCAGCAGCCCGATAGCGGGGGACGGGACCCAGTACTTC
CASSPIAGDGTQYF
>TRBV28|17|TRBJ2-7|once|TRBD1
TGTGCCAGCAGTTCAACCGACAGGGGCCCTAACAGATACGAGCAGTACTTC
CASSSTDRGPNRYEQYF
>TRBV12-3/TRBV12-4|14|TRBJ1-5|few|TRBD1
TGTGCCAGCAGTTTAAACAGGGGGAGTTCAGCCCAGCATTTT
CASSLNRGSSAQHF
>TRBV12-3/TRBV12-4|15|TRBJ1-1|-|-
TGTGCCAGCACCCCTAGGGGGTCATCGGCCACTGAAGCTTTCTTT
CASTPRGSSATEAFF
>TRBV7-9|16|TRBJ2-1|-|-
TGTGCCAGCAGCCCCCTCCGGACAGATTCCTACAATGAGCAGTTCTTC
CASSPLRTDSYNEQFF
>TRBV12-3/TRBV12-4|15|TRBJ2-7|-|-
TGTGCCAGCAGTTTAGATTCGCGCAGGGCCTACGAGCAGTACTTC
CASSLDSRRAYEQYF
>TRBV29-1|12|TRBJ1-1|-|-
TGCAGCGTTGAAGTGGTGAACACTGAAGCTTTCTTT
CSVEVVNTEAFF
>TRBV9|16|TRBJ2-7|-|TRBD1
TGTGCCAGCAGCTCCCCTCCGGGACAGAACTCCTACGAGCAGTACTTC
CASSSPPGQNSYEQYF
>TRBV10-3|19|TRBJ2-7|once|-
TGTGCCATCAGTGAGTCGATTGGATCCCTGGGACAAGGCTCCTACGAGCAGTACTTC
CAISESIGSLGQGSYEQYF
>TRBV6-5|16|TRBJ2-7|-|TRBD2
TGTGCCAGCAGTTTGGGACTAGCGGGTGCCTACTACGAGCAGTACTTC
CASSLGLAGAYYEQYF